Listed here are 26 T cell receptor beta chains from one sample, sequenced in a study of cytomegalovirus exposure and HLA in healthy donors. PCR employed 60 Vbeta and 13 Jbeta primers. Assay used: immunoSEQ multiplex PCR; TCRdb lists only in-frame clones, some missing. Among 110,000 or so clones listed, over 75% were seen once. Specimen: PBMCs. These TCRs come from a man aged 40-49 years in good health and CMV-seropositive.

The chain combines TRBV10-3 with TRBJ1-1, with 8 bases fitting TRBD1. Losses at the gene ends were 5 bases for V and 1 base for J; bases not matched to a gene: 3. In germline, CDR1 is ENHRY, CDR2 SYGVKD. The CDR3 totals 14 residues. The CDR3 here is CAISTGQGNTEAFF. DNA of the CDR3: TGTGCCATCAGTACTGGACAGGGGAACACTGAAGCTTTCTTT.

The V and J genes are TRBV7-2 and TRBJ1-6; no reliable D call. CDR3 length: 13 residues. The V end was cut by 5 bases, the J end by 14 bases, with 16 bases between. From germline, CDR1 is SGHTA and CDR2 FQGNSA. CDR3 region: CASSKGGPSALHF. CDR3 DNA sequence: TGTGCCAGCAGCAAAGGCGGGCCCTCGGCCCTCCACTTT. The full variable domain, its missing parts supplied by reference TRBV7-2 and TRBJ1-6, is GAGVSQSPSNKVTEKGKDVELRCDPISGHTALYWYRQSLGQGLEFLIYFQGNSAPDKSGLPSDRFSAERTGGSVSTLTIQRTQQEDSAVYLCASSKGGPSALHFGNGTRLTVT.

The V call is TRBV4-3, the J call TRBJ2-2; possible D gene TRBD1, 5 bases. Germline CDR1 reads LGHNA; CDR2 reads YSLEER. V lost 2 bases, J lost 6 bases, and 16 bases lay in between. The CDR3 totals 16 residues. CDR3 amino acids: CASSQWVTVLAGELFF. DNA for the CDR3: TGCGCCAGCAGCCAATGGGTGACAGTTTTGGCCGGGGAGCTGTTTTTT.

V usage is TRBV18 and J usage is TRBJ2-7, with D perhaps matching TRBD2 (7 bases). Trimming cost V 2 bases and J 2 bases, with 16 bases left between them. This CDR3 contains 16 residues. Germline-derived CDR1 and CDR2 are KGHSH and LQKENI. CDR3 nucleotides: TGTGCCAGCTCACCAGAGGGGGGGTCCCCTCCCTACGAGCAGTACTTC. It translates to CASSPEGGSPPYEQYF.

The chain combines TRBV29-1 with TRBJ1-2, with unresolved D. The CDR3 spans 12 residues. V was cut by 7 bases and J by 2 bases, with 11 bases left in between. Germline loops: CDR1 SQVTM, CDR2 ANQGSEA. The DNA of the CDR3 is TGCAGCGCCTTAGAGGCCAACTATGGCTACACCTTC. Translated: CSALEANYGYTF. Full variable domain (missing parts from reference TRBV29-1 and TRBJ1-2): SAVISQKPSRDICQRGTSLTIQCQVDSQVTMMFWYRQQPGQSLTLIATANQGSEATYESGFVIDKFPISRPNLTFSTLTVSNMSPEDSSIYLCSALEANYGYTFGSGTRLTVV.

The chain is built from TRBV6-6 and TRBJ2-7, with D perhaps TRBD1 (6 bases). The CDR3 totals 15 residues. The germline gives CDR1 MNHNY, CDR2 SVGAGI (reference sequence). V was trimmed by 6 bases and J by 0 bases, leaving 15 bases between them. CDR3 DNA: TGTGCCAGCAGGGCCCCAGACAGGAACTCCTACGAGCAGTACTTC. The encoded protein is CASRAPDRNSYEQYF.

V and J are TRBV7-2 and TRBJ1-1; a possible D gene is TRBD1 (5 bases). Germline V gene lookup returns CDR1 SGHTA and CDR2 FQGNSA. This CDR3 is 15 amino acids long. The V end lost 6 bases, the J end lost 1 base, and 15 bases lay between the germline ends. The CDR3 DNA is TGTGCCAGCAGACTCATGGACACAGCGAACACTGAAGCTTTCTTT. Amino acid sequence: CASRLMDTANTEAFF.

This clone was observed once. The CDR3 loop reads CASSHPAVGTATYGYTF. The CDR3 DNA is TGTGCCAGCAGCCATCCTGCTGTAGGGACAGCCACCTATGGCTACACCTTC. The chain couples TRBV5-6 to TRBJ1-2; 7 nucleotides align to TRBD1. V lost 4 bases to trimming and J lost 4 bases; unmatched junction nucleotides: 16. The CDR3 has 17 amino acids. The germline CDR1 and CDR2 sequences are SGHDT and YYEEEE.

This chain joins TRBV7-3 and TRBJ1-1; TRBD1 is a possible D gene (5 bases). The V gene lost 3 bases and the J gene lost 8 bases, with 16 bases spanning the gap. Germline-derived CDR1 and CDR2 are SGHTA and FQGTGA. The CDR3 length is 14 residues. CDR3 sequence reads: CASSLSATVQEAFF. The CDR3 DNA is TGTGCCAGCAGCTTGTCTGCGACAGTCCAAGAAGCTTTCTTT.

This clone has just a few counts. The J gene is TRBJ2-6, the V gene TRBV19; tentative D call: TRBD2 (5 bases). The germline V gene has CDR1 LNHDA and CDR2 SQIVND (reference sequence). The V gene lost 4 bases and the J gene lost 0 bases, with 13 bases spanning the gap. The CDR3 length is 17 residues. Written as DNA, the CDR3 is TGTGCCAGTAGTAATCCGGGGAGTGCCTCTGGGGCCAACGTCCTGACTTTC. Its protein product is CASSNPGSASGANVLTF.

The gene calls are TRBV9 and TRBJ1-3, with 8 nucleotides matching TRBD1. V lost 3 bases, J lost 2 bases, and 7 bases stayed unmatched. Germline CDR1 reads SGDLS; CDR2 reads YYNGEE. This CDR3 region has 16 residues. As DNA, the CDR3 is TGTGCCAGCAGCGCAGACAGGGGAAATGCTGGAAACACCATATATTTT. It translates to CASSADRGNAGNTIYF. The whole variable domain, remainder taken from reference TRBV9 and TRBJ1-3, is DSGVTQTPKHLITATGQRVTLRCSPRSGDLSVYWYQQSLDQGLQFLIQYYNGEERAKGNILERFSAQQFPDLHSELNLSSLELGDSALYFCASSADRGNAGNTIYFGEGSWLTVV.

This chain uses TRBV30 with TRBJ1-2; D is ambiguous. The V and J ends lost 3 bases and 4 bases respectively, with 9 bases between them. Germline CDR1 and CDR2: GTSNPN and SVGIG (reference sequence). This CDR3 contains 12 residues. The CDR3 is CAWRERAYGYTF. CDR3 in DNA: TGTGCCTGGAGGGAGAGAGCCTATGGCTACACCTTC.

The V gene is TRBV7-9, the J gene TRBJ2-7; D may be TRBD1 (5 bases). The CDR3 length is 13 residues. From germline, CDR1 is SEHNR and CDR2 FQNEAQ (reference sequence). V lost 8 bases and J lost 5, with 16 bases in between. The chain's CDR3 is CASGKGEGDEQYF. CDR3 nucleotide sequence: TGTGCCAGCGGAAAAGGGGAAGGAGACGAGCAGTACTTC.

This clone was detected only a few times. The genes are TRBV14 and TRBJ1-2; 8 bases agree with TRBD1. CDR1 is SGHDN and CDR2 is FVKESK in the germline V gene. This CDR3 spans 15 amino acids. The V segment lost 4 bases and the J segment 5 bases; nucleotides outside the gene matches: 9. The CDR3 reads CASSLQDRAGYGYTF. In nucleotides, the CDR3 is TGTGCCAGCAGCCTTCAGGACAGGGCCGGTTATGGCTACACCTTC.

The rearrangement joins TRBV11-2 to TRBJ2-2, with 8 bases matching TRBD2. Unmatched junction bases numbered 11, after V lost 1 base and J lost 4 bases. The length of the CDR3 is 18 residues. From germline, CDR1 is SGHAT and CDR2 FQNNGV. For the CDR3, the DNA is TGTGCCAGCAGCTTAGTTGATCCGGGGGGGCGCCCCACCGGGGAGCTGTTTTTT. Protein: CASSLVDPGGRPTGELFF.

The V call is TRBV4-1, the J call TRBJ1-6, with TRBD1 as a possible D gene (6 bases). V was trimmed by 0 bases and J by 9 bases, leaving 18 bases between them. This CDR3 spans 17 amino acids. Per germline, CDR1 MGHRA and CDR2 YSYEKL. The CDR3 spells CASSQDSGRQVGSPLHF. CDR3 in DNA: TGCGCCAGCAGCCAAGATTCTGGCCGACAGGTAGGTTCACCCCTCCACTTT.

The V and J genes are TRBV18 and TRBJ2-5, with D maybe TRBD2 (6 bases). The V gene lost 0 bases and the J gene lost 2 bases, with 10 bases spanning the gap. This CDR3 is built from 15 residues. Germline CDR1 KGHSH, CDR2 LQKENI. The DNA for the CDR3 is TGTGCCAGCTCACCACCGGGACTTTTACAAGAGACCCAGTACTTC. Translating it yields CASSPPGLLQETQYF.

The chain uses TRBV5-5 and TRBJ1-4; 7 nucleotides agree with TRBD1. V dropped 0 bases and J dropped 6; count of bases not matched to a gene: 5. This CDR3 contains 15 residues. The germline V gene encodes CDR1 SGHKS and CDR2 YYEKEE (reference sequence). CDR3 sequence: CASSLVGTAYEKLFF. As DNA, the CDR3 is TGTGCCAGCAGCTTGGTTGGGACAGCCTATGAAAAACTGTTTTTT.

The J gene is TRBJ2-2, the V gene TRBV19, with D uncertain. V was trimmed by 3 bases and J by 6 bases, leaving 11 bases between them. The CDR3 loop spans 14 amino acids. The germline V gene encodes CDR1 LNHDA and CDR2 SQIVND (reference sequence). CDR3 nucleotide sequence: TGTGCCAGTAGTATTGGCAGGTTGTCCGGGGAGCTGTTTTTT. Protein product: CASSIGRLSGELFF.

The chain has TRBV19 and TRBJ2-2; D might be TRBD1 (5 bases). V was shortened by 7 bases and J by 6 bases, with 21 bases between the two germline ends. The length of the CDR3 is 16 residues. The germline CDR1 and CDR2 sequences are LNHDA and SQIVND (reference sequence). CDR3 in amino acids: CASTQRTWTLSGELFF. CDR3 DNA sequence: TGTGCCAGTACCCAAAGGACCTGGACATTGTCCGGGGAGCTGTTTTTT.

As concerns this clone: One junction end does not reproduce the germline sequence, and a read error may be involved. The chain has TRBV4-2 and TRBJ2-6, with a possible D match to TRBD1 (5 bases). Germline CDR1 LGHNA, CDR2 YNFKEQ. The CDR3 spans 15 residues. CDR3 loop: CASSQSDSGANGLTF. CDR3 DNA: TGTGCCAGCAGCCAATCTGACTCTGGGGCCAACGGCCTGACTTTC.

Only one count was recorded for this clone. The chain couples TRBV13 to TRBJ2-7; 7 nucleotides align to TRBD1. V shed 5 bases, J shed 4 bases, and the junction held 5 bases outside the gene matches. Germline-derived CDR1 and CDR2 are PRHDT and FYEKMQ (reference sequence). The CDR3 length is 13 residues. The CDR3 spells CASSPTGNYEQYF. CDR3 coding DNA: TGTGCCAGCAGCCCGACAGGGAATTACGAGCAGTACTTC.

The V call is TRBV28, the J call TRBJ2-2, with D perhaps TRBD1 (7 bases). This CDR3 spans 13 amino acids. CDR1 MDHEN and CDR2 SYDVKM come from the germline V gene. V dropped 7 bases and J dropped 7 bases, with 13 bases sitting between them. CDR3 sequence (DNA): TGTGCCAGCAAGGAGGGGGCCCACGGGGAGCTGTTTTTT. It encodes CASKEGAHGELFF. The variable domain in full, completed from reference TRBV28 and TRBJ2-2, reads DVKVTQSSRYLVKRTGEKVFLECVQDMDHENMFWYRQDPGLGLRLIYFSYDVKMKEKGDIPEGYSVSREKKERFSLILESASTNQTSMYLCASKEGAHGELFFGEGSRLTVL.

J is TRBJ1-2 and V is TRBV28, with TRBD1 matching over 8 bases. The CDR3 contains 14 residues. Germline assignment: CDR1 MDHEN and CDR2 SYDVKM. Trimming at V came to 6 bases and at J to 5 bases, leaving 8 bases not matched to a gene. This CDR3 is CASSVDRVGYGYTF. In DNA, the CDR3 is TGTGCCAGCAGCGTGGACAGGGTTGGTTATGGCTACACCTTC.

The CDR3 nucleotides read TGTGCCACCAGTCCCGGCGGGGGTTCAGATACGCAGTATTTT. Translation gives CATSPGGGSDTQYF. This sequence joins TRBV15 and TRBJ2-3; 7 bases are a match to TRBD2. The CDR3 is 14 residues long. Germline V lookup: CDR1 LNHNV, CDR2 YYDKDF (reference sequence). Trimming removed 6 bases from V and 4 bases from J; junction bases left unmatched: 7.

In its sample, this clone was seen a few times. This chain uses TRBV27 with TRBJ2-5; 7 bases map to TRBD1. Judging by the DNA end, TRBJ2-7 fits better; the J call may be wrong. From germline, CDR1 is MNHEY and CDR2 SMNVEV (reference sequence). The CDR3 is made up of 13 amino acids. CDR3 protein: CASRGQNSYEQYF. As DNA, the CDR3 is TGTGCCAGCAGGGGACAGAACTCCTACGAGCAGTACTTC.